This TCR beta chain was sequenced during a study of blood T cells in healthy people across ages. Through a sample-barcoded 5' primer and a J-beta primer mix, a second PCR was run for roughly 6 to 12 cycles. TCRdb re-called the 5' RACE reads through MiXCR, storing one row per CDR3 protein. The table includes hundreds of thousands of distinct CDR3 sequences, around 50% detected once. Trimming cost V 3 bases and J 5 bases; bases outside gene matches: 8. From germline, CDR1 is LGHNA and CDR2 YNFKEQ. The CDR3 has 15 amino acids. This sequence joins TRBV4-2 and TRBJ2-5; TRBD2 agrees at 8 bases. The TCR comes from a woman of 80 years or more in good health. Sequencing input: blood. In DNA, the CDR3 is TGTGCCAGCAGCCACAACTCGGGGGGGCTGGAGACCCAGTACTTC. Translating it yields CASSHNSGGLETQYF.